Each of the 27 T cell receptor beta chains below was sequenced from the same sample in a study of cytomegalovirus exposure and HLA in healthy donors. The repertoire was sequenced with immunoSEQ multiplex PCR; TCRdb's copy has only in-frame clones and lacks some. Among 300,000 to 400,000 clones listed, 86% were seen once. The specimen was PBMCs. These receptors were taken from a woman aged 18 to 35 in good health and CMV-seronegative.

Here the CDR3 reads CASSLLSRDIQETQYF. Written as DNA, the CDR3 is TGTGCCAGCAGTCTCCTTAGCCGGGACATCCAAGAGACCCAGTACTTC. J is TRBJ2-5 and V is TRBV28, with TRBD1 as a possible D gene (6 bases). The germline V gene has CDR1 MDHEN and CDR2 SYDVKM. V was shortened by 5 bases and J by 1 base, with 17 bases between the two germline ends. The CDR3 totals 16 residues.

This clone occurred a few times. V gene TRBV30 combines with J gene TRBJ1-5; TRBD1 agrees at 8 bases. Germline CDR1 reads GTSNPN; CDR2 reads SVGIG (reference sequence). Trimming removed 5 bases from V and 7 bases from J; junction bases left unmatched: 10. The CDR3 extends over 14 amino acids. CDR3 coding DNA: TGTGCCTGGGACAGGGGCTCCTTCGCCCAGCCCCAGCATTTT. This gives the protein CAWDRGSFAQPQHF.

This chain joins TRBV7-9 and TRBJ2-7, with D hard to call. The germline V gene has CDR1 SEHNR and CDR2 FQNEAQ (reference sequence). The CDR3 length is 13 residues. V was shortened by 0 bases and J by 6 bases, with 9 bases between the two germline ends. CDR3 amino acids: CASSLAQRGEQYF. The DNA of the CDR3 is TGTGCCAGCAGCTTAGCCCAGAGAGGCGAGCAGTACTTC.

The rearrangement uses TRBV6-1 and TRBJ2-3, with TRBD2 as a possible D gene (5 bases). Trimming left V 4 bases short and J 3 bases short, with 11 bases between. In germline, CDR1 is MNHNS, CDR2 SASEGT. This CDR3 has 14 residues. The chain's CDR3 is CASSGSATTDTQYF. The CDR3 DNA reads as TGTGCCAGCAGTGGTAGCGCGACAACAGATACGCAGTATTTT.

The chain links TRBV25-1 to TRBJ1-6; unclear D gene. The germline V gene encodes CDR1 MGHDK and CDR2 SYGVNS. V shed 2 bases and J shed 9 bases, with 8 bases lying between them. This CDR3 spans 13 amino acids. CDR3 protein: CASSEAPGSPLHF. CDR3 coding DNA: TGTGCCAGCAGTGAAGCCCCCGGTTCACCCCTCCACTTT. Supplemented by reference TRBV25-1 and TRBJ1-6, the full variable domain reads EADIYQTPRYLVIGTGKKITLECSQTMGHDKMYWYQQDPGMELHLIHYSYGVNSTEKGDLSSESTVSRIRTEHFPLTLESARPSHTSQYLCASSEAPGSPLHFGNGTRLTVT.

This chain links TRBV2 with TRBJ2-1; a possible D gene is TRBD1 (7 bases). Germline V gene sequence: CDR1 SNHLY, CDR2 FYNNEI. This CDR3 is built from 14 residues. V was pared by 8 bases and J by 0 bases, with 11 bases between. CDR3 nucleotide sequence: TGTGCCAGCGGAGGGGGCAGCTCCTACAATGAGCAGTTCTTC. Its translation: CASGGGSSYNEQFF.

V is TRBV29-1 and J is TRBJ2-7; the D gene is possibly TRBD2 (5 bases). The CDR3 runs 12 residues. CDR1 is SQVTM, CDR2 ANQGSEA, per germline. Trimming shortened V by 4 bases and J by 7 bases, and 14 bases separated the two germline ends. CDR3 in amino acids: CSVGTGPGEQYF. DNA of the CDR3: TGCAGCGTTGGGACCGGGCCGGGGGAGCAGTACTTC.

The chain employs TRBV27 and TRBJ1-2, with D possibly being TRBD1 (5 bases). With 7 bases removed from V and 7 bases from J, the gap between germline ends came to 22 bases. The CDR3 length is 15 residues. CDR1 MNHEY and CDR2 SMNVEV come from the germline V gene (reference sequence). CDR3 coding DNA: TGTGCCAGCACATTAAGGGGTCATTACGGGAGTGGCTACACCTTC. Encoded protein: CASTLRGHYGSGYTF.

The chain links TRBV10-1 to TRBJ2-7, with 7 nucleotides matching TRBD1. Losses at the gene ends were 5 bases for V and 0 bases for J; bases not matched to a gene: 4. CDR1 and CDR2 from the germline V gene are WNHNN and SYGVQD (reference sequence). The CDR3 runs 14 residues. In DNA form, the CDR3 reads TGCGCCAGCAGTAGACAGGGTTCCTCCTACGAGCAGTACTTC. Protein product: CASSRQGSSYEQYF.

The CDR3 sequence is CASSMKTSSYNSPLHF. The CDR3 DNA follows: TGTGCCAGCTCAATGAAAACGAGCTCCTATAATTCACCCCTCCACTTT. The chain uses TRBV18 and TRBJ1-6; no clear D gene. CDR1 and CDR2 from the germline V gene are KGHSH and LQKENI. CDR3 length equals 16 residues. V lost 5 bases, J lost 0 bases, and 11 bases lay in between. The full variable domain, its missing parts supplied by reference TRBV18 and TRBJ1-6, is NAGVMQNPRHLVRRRGQEARLRCSPMKGHSHVYWYRQLPEEGLKFMVYLQKENIIDESGMPKERFSAEFPKEGPSILRIQQVVRGDSAAYFCASSMKTSSYNSPLHFGNGTRLTVT.

The rearrangement uses TRBV11-2 and TRBJ2-1; no reliable D call. This CDR3 has 12 amino acids. Germline CDR1 and CDR2: SGHAT and FQNNGV. Trimming shortened V by 4 bases and J by 6 bases, and 7 bases separated the two germline ends. The CDR3 sequence: CASSWRTNEQFF. The CDR3 nucleotides read TGTGCCAGCAGCTGGAGAACCAATGAGCAGTTCTTC.

J is TRBJ2-7 and V is TRBV5-1, with 8 bases aligning to TRBD2. V dropped 1 base and J dropped 4; count of bases not matched to a gene: 1. The CDR3 runs to 13 residues. The germline CDR1 and CDR2 sequences are SGHRS and YFSETQ. CDR3 coding DNA: TGCGCCAGCAGCTTGAGCGGGAGATACGAGCAGTACTTC. It codes for CASSLSGRYEQYF.

The V call is TRBV4-1, the J call TRBJ2-3, with a weak D call TRBD1 (6 bases). Germline assignment: CDR1 MGHRA and CDR2 YSYEKL. The V end was cut by 0 bases, the J end by 0 bases, with 10 bases between. This CDR3 has 16 residues. CDR3 DNA: TGCGCCAGCAGCCAAGAAACGGACAGAAGCACAGATACGCAGTATTTT. It specifies CASSQETDRSTDTQYF.

The rearrangement links TRBV27 to TRBJ2-2, with 11 positions matching TRBD1. CDR3 length equals 16 residues. Germline CDR1 is MNHEY and CDR2 is SMNVEV (reference sequence). The trim removed 4 bases at V and 2 bases at J, leaving 3 bases unmatched. The CDR3 sequence is CASSSGQGANTGELFF. CDR3 nucleotide sequence: TGTGCCAGCAGTTCAGGACAGGGGGCTAACACCGGGGAGCTGTTTTTT.

This chain uses TRBV5-4 with TRBJ2-7; 7 nucleotides align to TRBD1. The germline CDR1 and CDR2 sequences are SGHNT and YYREEE (reference sequence). This CDR3 is 15 amino acids long. V was clipped by 3 bases and J by 4 bases; unmatched bases: 10. As DNA, the CDR3 is TGTGCCAGCAGCTCCGACTCGGGACAGATTTACGAGCAGTACTTC. Translation: CASSSDSGQIYEQYF.

The chain combines TRBV4-1 with TRBJ2-7; TRBD2 might be the D (5 bases). CDR3 length: 15 residues. V was clipped by 0 bases and J by 4 bases, with 13 bases between them. From germline, CDR1 is MGHRA and CDR2 YSYEKL. CDR3 sequence: CASSQDTGSGYEQYF. The CDR3 bases are TGCGCCAGCAGCCAAGATACGGGGTCCGGATACGAGCAGTACTTC.

This clone was picked up one time. The CDR3 sequence: CASRAGTSSTDTQYF. In DNA, the CDR3 is TGTGCCAGCAGAGCCGGGACATCCTCCACAGATACGCAGTATTTT. This rearrangement joins TRBV27 to TRBJ2-3; TRBD1 is a possible D gene (6 bases). There are 15 residues in the CDR3. Between the trimmed V and J ends, which lost 6 bases and 2 bases, there was a span of 15 bases. Looked up from germline, CDR1 is MNHEY and CDR2 is SMNVEV (reference sequence).

This chain links TRBV6-1 with TRBJ1-1; D gene ambiguous. CDR3 length: 12 amino acids. The germline V gene encodes CDR1 MNHNS and CDR2 SASEGT. Trimming shortened V by 4 bases and J by 6 bases, and 9 bases separated the two germline ends. CDR3 nucleotide sequence: TGTGCCAGCAGTGTGGAAGGAGCTGAAGCTTTCTTT. This codes for CASSVEGAEAFF.

This clone occurred once. V usage is TRBV5-5 and J usage is TRBJ2-7; the match to TRBD1 covers 8 bases. This CDR3 spans 14 amino acids. Germline V gives CDR1 SGHKS, CDR2 YYEKEE (reference sequence). V shed 4 bases, J shed 2 bases, and the junction held 5 bases outside the gene matches. The CDR3 nucleotides read TGTGCCAGCAGCCTCCGGGACAGGCCCTACGAGCAGTACTTC. Translated, it gives CASSLRDRPYEQYF.

The chain carries TRBV7-9 and TRBJ2-7; 7 nucleotides match TRBD2. The CDR3 spans 16 residues. Losses at the gene ends were 4 bases for V and 3 bases for J; bases not matched to a gene: 12. Germline V gene data show CDR1 as SEHNR and CDR2 as FQNEAQ (reference sequence). The CDR3 here is CASSSPSGEEGYEQYF. CDR3 bases: TGTGCCAGCAGCTCCCCTAGCGGAGAGGAGGGCTACGAGCAGTACTTC.

This rearrangement joins TRBV6-5 to TRBJ2-4; tentative D call: TRBD1 (5 bases). V was trimmed by 2 bases and J by 1 base, leaving 12 bases between them. The CDR3 covers 16 residues. The germline CDR1 and CDR2 sequences are MNHEY and SVGAGI. CDR3 amino acids: CASSYGPKGAKNIQYF. CDR3 in DNA: TGTGCCAGCAGTTACGGGCCGAAGGGGGCCAAAAACATTCAGTACTTC.

The gene calls are TRBV7-3 and TRBJ2-7, with D possibly matching TRBD2 (5 bases). The CDR3 runs 13 residues. Germline CDR1 reads SGHTA; CDR2 reads FQGTGA. V was clipped by 3 bases and J by 0 bases, with 6 bases between them. In DNA form, the CDR3 reads TGTGCCAGCAGCTTGGGAGCCTCCTACGAGCAGTACTTC. It encodes CASSLGASYEQYF.

On this clone itself: Compared with germline, one end of the junction differs, possibly owing to a read error. The chain is built from TRBV6-4 and TRBJ2-2, with D unresolved. Germline CDR1 is MRHNA and CDR2 is SNTAGT. The CDR3 has 13 residues. The CDR3 reads CASSEAKTGELFF. DNA of the CDR3: TGTGCCAGCAGTGAAGCGAAGACCGGGGAGCTGTTTTTT.

This chain connects TRBV9 to TRBJ2-1, with a weak D call TRBD2 (6 bases). Trimming stripped 4 bases from V and 7 bases from J, with 12 bases between. The CDR3 has 13 amino acids. CDR1 SGDLS and CDR2 YYNGEE come from the germline V gene. CDR3 sequence (DNA): TGTGCCAGCAGCAAGAGACTAGAAAATGAGCAGTTCTTC. It yields the protein CASSKRLENEQFF.

This clone was recorded once. The chain has TRBV27 and TRBJ2-5, with D maybe TRBD1 (5 bases). Germline CDR1 MNHEY, CDR2 SMNVEV (reference sequence). V was cut by 5 bases and J by 0 bases, with 13 bases left in between. CDR3 size: 15 residues. The CDR3 sequence: CASSPRTLYQETQYF. DNA of the CDR3: TGTGCCAGCAGTCCCCGGACATTGTACCAAGAGACCCAGTACTTC.

This sequence joins TRBV27 and TRBJ2-7, with no clear D. The CDR3 has 17 residues. The germline V and J ends were trimmed by 0 bases and 2 bases, with 17 bases remaining between them. CDR1 is MNHEY, CDR2 SMNVEV, per germline (reference sequence). This CDR3 reads CASSLSPRNRVTYEQYF. CDR3 sequence (DNA): TGTGCCAGCAGTTTATCACCCCGAAACAGAGTAACCTACGAGCAGTACTTC.

This chain uses TRBV6-1 with TRBJ1-2, with 8 bases fitting TRBD1. V shed 9 bases and J 3 bases; nucleotides not matched to a gene: 9. Germline lookup yields CDR1 MNHNS and CDR2 SASEGT. The CDR3 runs 14 residues. CDR3 in DNA: TGTGCCAGTATAAACAGGGGGTATGACTATGGCTACACCTTC. This sequence encodes CASINRGYDYGYTF.